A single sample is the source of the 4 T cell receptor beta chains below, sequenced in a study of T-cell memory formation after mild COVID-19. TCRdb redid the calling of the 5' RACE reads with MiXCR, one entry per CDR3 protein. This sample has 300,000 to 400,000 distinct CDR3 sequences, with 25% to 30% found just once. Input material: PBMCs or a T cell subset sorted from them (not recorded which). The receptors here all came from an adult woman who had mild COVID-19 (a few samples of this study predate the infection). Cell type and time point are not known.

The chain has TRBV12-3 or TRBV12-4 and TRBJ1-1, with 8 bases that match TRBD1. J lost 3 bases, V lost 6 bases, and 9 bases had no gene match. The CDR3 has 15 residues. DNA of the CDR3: TGTGCCAGCAGAAGACAGGGGATTATGTACACTGAAGCTTTCTTT. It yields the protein CASRRQGIMYTEAFF.

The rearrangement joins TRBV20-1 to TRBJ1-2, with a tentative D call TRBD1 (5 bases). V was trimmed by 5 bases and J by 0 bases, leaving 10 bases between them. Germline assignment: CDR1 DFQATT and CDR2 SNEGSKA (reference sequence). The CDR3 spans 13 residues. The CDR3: CSAPRGANYGYTF. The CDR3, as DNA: TGCAGTGCTCCCCGGGGGGCTAACTATGGCTACACCTTC.

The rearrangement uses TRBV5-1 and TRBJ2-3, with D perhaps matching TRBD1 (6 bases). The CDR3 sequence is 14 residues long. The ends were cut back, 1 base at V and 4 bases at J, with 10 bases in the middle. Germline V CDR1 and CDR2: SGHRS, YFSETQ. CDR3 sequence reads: CASSLTGSPDTQYF. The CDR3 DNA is TGCGCCAGCAGCTTGACAGGGTCCCCAGATACGCAGTATTTT.

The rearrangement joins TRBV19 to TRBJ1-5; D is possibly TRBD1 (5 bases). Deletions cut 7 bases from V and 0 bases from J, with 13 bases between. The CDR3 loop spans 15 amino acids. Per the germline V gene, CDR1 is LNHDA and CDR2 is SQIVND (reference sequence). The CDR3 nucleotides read TGTGCCAGTACCACCCGGGGGTATAGCAATCAGCCCCAGCATTTT. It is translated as CASTTRGYSNQPQHF. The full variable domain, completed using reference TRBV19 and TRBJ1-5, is DGGITQSPKYLFRKEGQNVTLSCEQNLNHDAMYWYRQDPGQGLRLIYYSQIVNDFQKGDIAEGYSVSREKKESFPLTVTSAQKNPTAFYLCASTTRGYSNQPQHFGDGTRLSIL.